This TCR beta chain was observed in a study of T-cell memory formation after mild COVID-19. Study context: Most TCR clusters belonged to a single donor.

This clonotype was recorded at least ten times. Its matching antigen is unknown. Sample barcodes and UMIs were carried by the TCR alpha and TCR beta cDNA libraries that 5'RACE generated with constant-segment primers. Each CDR3 protein is one row after TCRdb ran MiXCR on the 5' RACE reads. The sample has about 620,000 distinct CDR3 sequences; 18% are singletons. Germline CDR1 and CDR2: MNHNS and SASEGT. The CDR3 totals 14 residues. Trimming took 2 bases from V and 3 from J, leaving 11 bases between them. The study, taken as a whole, reports: Clones contracting day 15 to 85 were balanced CD4/CD8; later expanders leaned CD4+. CD4+ contracting clones were found mainly in CM and EM, and CD8+ ones in EMRA.

The sample taken for sequencing was PBMCs or a T cell subset sorted from them (not recorded which). The rearrangement links TRBV6-1 to TRBJ2-7; D remains ambiguous. The receptor's source is an adult woman who had mild COVID-19 (a few samples of this study predate the infection). Cell type and time point are not known. CDR3 in amino acids: CASSESHGRYEQYF. For the CDR3, the DNA is TGTGCCAGCAGTGAATCCCACGGCCGCTACGAGCAGTACTTC.